The 28 T cell receptor beta chains below were found in one sample sequenced in a study of T cell changes during pregnancy in multiple sclerosis (dated by TCRdb to between 2019 and 2020). Library generation was performed with the immunoSEQ multiplex PCR assay. Drawn from immuneACCESS, this table holds only the in-frame rearrangements with V and J called that TCRdb kept. Clones are partly lost; checked studies trace under half to an unresolved V gene and leave the rest unexplained. This sample comprises about 69,000 clones, about nine tenths of them detected only once. In total, the top ten clones hold 3% to 4% of the sample. The material sequenced was peripheral blood, taken before pregnancy. The receptor set was obtained from a female donor with multiple sclerosis, enrolled in a pregnancy study.

This CDR3 reads CASSLGGQGSNEQFF. DNA for the CDR3: TGTGCCAGCAGCTTAGGGGGACAGGGGTCAAATGAGCAGTTCTTC. The chain couples TRBV7-2 to TRBJ2-1; 10 bases are shared with TRBD1. The CDR3 is made up of 15 amino acids. J gave up 7 bases and V 1 base, and 4 bases lay outside the gene matches. Germline lookup yields CDR1 SGHTA and CDR2 FQGNSA.

The rearrangement joins TRBV7-9 to TRBJ1-5; 8 nucleotides agree with TRBD1. CDR1 and CDR2 (germline): SEHNR, FQNEAQ (reference sequence). V shed 4 bases, J shed 7 bases, and the junction held 6 bases outside the gene matches. There are 14 residues in the CDR3. The DNA for the CDR3 is TGTGCCAGCAGCTCGACAGGGGTACGACAGCCCCAGCATTTT. Translation gives CASSSTGVRQPQHF.

J is TRBJ2-7 and V is TRBV29-1, with a possible D match to TRBD1 (5 bases). V was trimmed by 3 bases and J by 2 bases, leaving 8 bases between them. Germline V gene sequence: CDR1 SQVTM, CDR2 ANQGSEA. The CDR3 sequence is 12 residues long. Written as DNA, the CDR3 is TGCAGCGTTGAGACAGCTACCTACGAGCAGTACTTC. Amino acid sequence: CSVETATYEQYF.

The V call is TRBV6-5, the J call TRBJ2-7; 9 bases are a match to TRBD2. Germline CDR1 reads MNHEY; CDR2 reads SVGAGI. This CDR3 is 15 amino acids long. J lost 5 bases, V lost 1 base, and 6 bases had no gene match. The CDR3 nucleotides are TGTGCCAGCAGTTACTTGGGTAGCGGGAGCGACGAGCAGTACTTC. This gives the protein CASSYLGSGSDEQYF.

The chain employs TRBV6-1 and TRBJ2-7; 8 bases are a match to TRBD1. The J segment lost 6 bases and the V segment lost 6 bases, leaving 10 bases of the junction unmatched. This CDR3 has 14 residues. Germline-derived CDR1 and CDR2 are MNHNS and SASEGT. In DNA, the CDR3 is TGTGCCAGCAGCGAGCAGGGGGCGCTGGGCGAGCAGTACTTC. Translation: CASSEQGALGEQYF.

This clone occurred a few times. This chain connects TRBV28 to TRBJ1-2; D may be TRBD1 (5 bases). The V and J ends lost 7 bases and 1 base respectively, with 7 bases between them. Germline V gene lookup returns CDR1 MDHEN and CDR2 SYDVKM. The CDR3 spans 12 residues. The DNA for the CDR3 is TGTGCCAGCATAGGGGATAACTATGGCTACACCTTC. Translation: CASIGDNYGYTF.

The chain couples TRBV29-1 to TRBJ2-7, with D possibly TRBD2 on 5 matching bases. The V and J ends lost 4 bases and 2 bases respectively, with 9 bases between them. Germline V gene sequence: CDR1 SQVTM, CDR2 ANQGSEA. There are 12 residues in the CDR3. In nucleotides, the CDR3 is TGCAGCGTTGGGTCGGGAACCTACGAGCAGTACTTC. It codes for CSVGSGTYEQYF.

The chain carries TRBV7-2 and TRBJ2-7, with 9 bases aligning to TRBD1. Germline loops: CDR1 SGHTA, CDR2 FQGNSA. The V segment lost 5 bases and the J segment 5 bases; nucleotides outside the gene matches: 7. The CDR3 totals 14 residues. This chain's CDR3 is CASSPRDRVHEQYF. Here the CDR3 DNA reads TGTGCCAGCAGCCCACGGGACAGGGTCCACGAGCAGTACTTC.

This chain joins TRBV6-5 and TRBJ1-5; D perhaps matches TRBD1 (6 bases). The germline V gene encodes CDR1 MNHEY and CDR2 SVGAGI. This CDR3 has 15 residues. V was cut by 2 bases and J by 4 bases, with 12 bases left in between. The CDR3 DNA reads as TGTGCCAGCAGTTACGCAGGGGCCTCTAATCAGCCCCAGCATTTT. This translates into CASSYAGASNQPQHF.

The sample holds a few counts of this clone. The chain joins TRBV4-2 to TRBJ1-3, with a possible D match to TRBD1 (6 bases). V was clipped by 2 bases and J by 0 bases, with 8 bases between them. This CDR3 has 15 amino acids. CDR1 and CDR2 from the germline V gene are LGHNA and YNFKEQ. In DNA form, the CDR3 reads TGTGCCAGCAGCCAATGGGACACCTCTGGAAACACCATATATTTT. Its translation: CASSQWDTSGNTIYF.

The V call is TRBV28, the J call TRBJ2-1; 8 bases line up with TRBD1. Germline assignment: CDR1 MDHEN and CDR2 SYDVKM. Trimming removed 4 bases from V and 4 bases from J; junction bases left unmatched: 15. This CDR3 has 18 amino acids. CDR3 nucleotides: TGTGCCAGCAGTTCAAACGACAGGGGCTTTTCAGGTTACAATGAGCAGTTCTTC. It yields the protein CASSSNDRGFSGYNEQFF.

The rearrangement uses TRBV5-1 and TRBJ2-1, with D possibly being TRBD1 (6 bases). Germline assignment: CDR1 SGHRS and CDR2 YFSETQ. The CDR3 length is 14 residues. Between the trimmed V and J ends, which lost 0 bases and 10 bases, there was a span of 14 bases. CDR3 sequence reads: CASSLAQGLGEQFF. CDR3 in DNA: TGCGCCAGCAGCTTGGCTCAGGGGCTTGGGGAGCAGTTCTTC.

V usage is TRBV28 and J usage is TRBJ2-7, with 9 nucleotides matching TRBD2. From germline, CDR1 is MDHEN and CDR2 SYDVKM. The CDR3 runs to 20 residues. J was trimmed by 2 bases and V by 7 bases; bases with no gene match: 24. CDR3 region: CASMGGGVKSGGTRAYEQYF. DNA for the CDR3: TGTGCCAGCATGGGGGGTGGGGTAAAGAGCGGGGGGACTCGGGCCTACGAGCAGTACTTC.

The chain combines TRBV5-6 with TRBJ2-2, with TRBD1 matching over 10 bases. CDR3 length: 16 amino acids. V trimming: 4 bases; J trimming: 3 bases; junction bases outside the gene matches: 6. Germline lookup yields CDR1 SGHDT and CDR2 YYEEEE. The CDR3 coding sequence is TGTGCCAGCAGCCGGGACAGGGGCGTCGACACCGGGGAGCTGTTTTTT. Translation: CASSRDRGVDTGELFF.

This chain uses TRBV19 with TRBJ2-1, with 9 bases that match TRBD1. The germline gives CDR1 LNHDA, CDR2 SQIVND (reference sequence). The trim removed 1 base at V and 5 bases at J, leaving 3 bases unmatched. This CDR3 spans 15 amino acids. The CDR3 is CASSIGDREDNEQFF. As DNA, the CDR3 is TGTGCCAGTAGTATAGGGGACAGGGAGGACAATGAGCAGTTCTTC.

The chain uses TRBV7-2 and TRBJ2-7; D call uncertain. The CDR3 consists of 13 residues. Trimming cost V 1 base and J 3 bases, with 7 bases left between them. Germline assignment: CDR1 SGHTA and CDR2 FQGNSA. The CDR3 DNA reads as TGTGCCAGCAGCTTAGGGCTAGGCTACGAGCAGTACTTC. It is translated as CASSLGLGYEQYF.

V usage is TRBV4-1 and J usage is TRBJ1-1; 9 bases align to TRBD1. The CDR3 extends over 17 amino acids. The J segment lost 1 base and the V segment lost 10 bases, leaving 16 bases of the junction unmatched. The germline gives CDR1 MGHRA, CDR2 YSYEKL. The CDR3 protein is CATRLGTGKLANTEAFF. For the CDR3, the DNA is TGCGCCACCAGATTAGGGACAGGGAAATTAGCGAACACTGAAGCTTTCTTT.

The gene calls are TRBV19 and TRBJ1-4; 7 nucleotides match TRBD1. CDR3 length: 16 residues. The V gene end was trimmed by 5 bases and the J gene end by 1 base; junction bases not matched to a gene: 7. Germline-derived CDR1 and CDR2 are LNHDA and SQIVND (reference sequence). The chain's CDR3 is CASSFRDSLTNEKLFF. CDR3 DNA: TGTGCCAGTAGTTTCCGGGACAGCCTAACTAATGAAAAACTGTTTTTT.

V is TRBV19 and J is TRBJ2-1; 8 bases match TRBD2. V shed 4 bases, J shed 4 bases, and the junction held 9 bases outside the gene matches. The CDR3 runs 16 residues. Per germline, CDR1 LNHDA and CDR2 SQIVND (reference sequence). CDR3 residues: CASSRETSDNYNEQFF. The CDR3 DNA reads TGTGCCAGTAGTAGAGAGACTAGCGACAATTACAATGAGCAGTTCTTC.

V usage is TRBV7-9 and J usage is TRBJ2-3; TRBD2 matches at 10 bases. Trimming removed 5 bases from V and 2 bases from J; junction bases left unmatched: 7. CDR3 size: 16 residues. Germline V gene data show CDR1 as SEHNR and CDR2 as FQNEAQ (reference sequence). The CDR3 region is CASSQLAGLNTDTQYF. CDR3 DNA: TGTGCCAGCAGCCAACTAGCGGGATTGAACACAGATACGCAGTATTTT.

The genes are TRBV27 and TRBJ2-7; 9 bases map to TRBD1. V lost 2 bases and J lost 3; bases outside the gene matches: 5. Germline values: CDR1 MNHEY, CDR2 SMNVEV (reference sequence). The CDR3 extends over 15 amino acids. The chain's CDR3 is CASSLQTGGNYEQYF. The CDR3 DNA follows: TGTGCCAGCAGTTTACAGACAGGGGGTAACTACGAGCAGTACTTC.

V is TRBV16 and J is TRBJ1-2; a possible D gene is TRBD1 (6 bases). V was pared by 5 bases and J by 4 bases, with 17 bases between. Germline CDR1 reads KGHSY; CDR2 reads FQNENV. The CDR3 length is 15 residues. CDR3 protein: CASSFIQGGGYGYTF. CDR3 in DNA: TGTGCCAGCAGCTTTATACAGGGCGGCGGCTATGGCTACACCTTC. Full variable domain (outside the CDR3, taken from reference TRBV16 and TRBJ1-2): GEEVAQTPKHLVRGEGQKAKLYCAPIKGHSYVFWYQQVLKNEFKFLISFQNENVFDETGMPKERFSAKCLPNSPCSLEIQATKLEDSAVYFCASSFIQGGGYGYTFGSGTRLTVV.

The V gene is TRBV5-8, the J gene TRBJ1-4; maybe TRBD1 (5 bases). Trimming pared 3 bases from V and 7 bases from J, leaving 16 bases between. CDR1 and CDR2 from the germline V gene are SGHTS and YDEGEE. This CDR3 is 15 amino acids long. CDR3 loop: CASSSGQGYFEKLFF. The CDR3, as DNA: TGTGCCAGCAGCTCAGGGCAGGGCTACTTTGAAAAACTGTTTTTT.

The chain combines TRBV7-9 with TRBJ1-1; a possible D gene is TRBD1 (6 bases). The ends were cut back, 2 bases at V and 1 base at J, with 20 bases in the middle. The germline V gene encodes CDR1 SEHNR and CDR2 FQNEAQ (reference sequence). This CDR3 is 18 amino acids long. The CDR3: CASSLKGVVVGTNTEAFF. The CDR3 nucleotides are TGTGCCAGCAGCTTAAAGGGGGTAGTAGTGGGGACGAACACTGAAGCTTTCTTT. Supplemented by reference TRBV7-9 and TRBJ1-1, the full variable domain reads DTGVSQNPRHKITKRGQNVTFRCDPISEHNRLYWYRQTLGQGPEFLTYFQNEAQLEKSRLLSDRFSAERPKGSFSTLEIQRTEQGDSAMYLCASSLKGVVVGTNTEAFFGQGTRLTVV.

This chain connects TRBV10-3 to TRBJ1-1; perhaps TRBD1 as D (5 bases). V was clipped by 6 bases and J by 3 bases, with 14 bases between them. Germline CDR1 is ENHRY and CDR2 is SYGVKD. This CDR3 comprises 14 residues. CDR3 protein: CAISGTGDDTEAFF. The CDR3 DNA is TGTGCCATCAGCGGGACTGGAGACGACACTGAAGCTTTCTTT.

The V and J genes are TRBV6-1 and TRBJ2-3, with 14 bases lining up with TRBD2. The trim removed 6 bases at V and 1 base at J, leaving 0 bases unmatched. The CDR3 totals 15 residues. Germline lookup yields CDR1 MNHNS and CDR2 SASEGT. The CDR3, as DNA: TGTGCCAGCAGGGGACTAGCGGGAGGCACAGATACGCAGTATTTT. Its translation is CASRGLAGGTDTQYF.

The chain employs TRBV27 and TRBJ1-2, with D maybe TRBD1 (6 bases). V gave up 6 bases and J gave up 6 bases, with 14 bases separating them. This CDR3 spans 13 amino acids. Germline V lookup: CDR1 MNHEY, CDR2 SMNVEV (reference sequence). DNA of the CDR3: TGTGCCAGCAGATTTACAGGGAGTAATGGCTACACCTTC. This codes for CASRFTGSNGYTF.

The chain links TRBV10-3 to TRBJ1-5, with a weak D call TRBD1 (5 bases). Looked up from germline, CDR1 is ENHRY and CDR2 is SYGVKD. Trimming shortened V by 6 bases and J by 3 bases, and 15 bases separated the two germline ends. CDR3 size: 15 residues. CDR3 nucleotide sequence: TGTGCCATCAGGGAGGGCGGGGGTTTCAATCAGCCCCAGCATTTT. This gives the protein CAIREGGGFNQPQHF.